This T cell receptor (beta chain) originates from a study of cytomegalovirus exposure and HLA in healthy donors. About this clone: Its antigen remains unknown.

Donors counted as nominally healthy when sampled, yet unrecorded immune exposures were likely. PCR involved 60 Vbeta and 13 Jbeta primers. TCRdb's table, derived via immunoSEQ multiplex PCR, lists solely in-frame clones and lacks some. The sample shows fewer than 90,000 clones, 60% to 80% of them seen only once. Study-wide results and caveats: An analysis done earlier found most TCR beta V segments productive about 87% or about 30% of the time. The availability of immune exposure information extended only to CMV serostatus. The CMV antigen specificity of a few CMV-associated chains was confirmed through in vitro analysis.

This CDR3 has 14 residues. CDR1 is WSHSY and CDR2 is SAAADI in the germline V gene. The V and J ends lost 8 bases and 3 bases, in that order; junction bases with no gene match: 7. The sequence came from a young man in good health and CMV-seronegative. The rearrangement joins TRBV10-2 to TRBJ1-2, with 9 bases identical to TRBD1. The sample taken for sequencing was PBMCs. CDR3 sequence reads: CASSRTGGDYGYTF. CDR3 DNA: TGCGCCAGCTCCAGAACAGGGGGCGACTATGGCTACACCTTC.